This passage covers 8 T cell receptor beta chains from one sample sequenced in a study of T-cell reconstitution after alpha-beta-depleted transplantation in children (dated by TCRdb to the mid-2010s). The intended sense of this specimen's treatment or condition label: allogeneic hematopoietic cell transplantation with graft depleted of TCRalphabeta T cells and CD19 B cells. Libraries were built with PCR. The sequencer was an Illumina HiSeq 2500. To normalize quantification of the TCRbeta repertoire, the TCR libraries were built with molecular barcoding that relied on unique molecular identifiers. In TCRdb, the public reads were trimmed at Q25 with fastp and aligned with MiXCR, with productive beta chains retained. Entries that share a CDR3 protein sequence are merged under the most common genes and DNA. The sample profile shows about 540,000 distinct CDR3 sequences; 25% to 30% of them were found once. Around 36% of the sample is in the top ten clones.

This specimen consisted of PBMCs, obtained before TCRalphabeta/CD19-depleted stem cell transplant. The receptors were sampled from a boy younger than two with Wiskott-Aldrich syndrome, due to receive a stem cell transplant.

The rearrangement links TRBV29-1 to TRBJ2-2, with 11 bases matching TRBD1. Germline CDR1 SQVTM, CDR2 ANQGSEA. The CDR3 sequence is 16 residues long. Germline trimming cut 5 bases from V and 5 bases from J; bases unmatched to any gene: 10. CDR3 DNA: TGCAGCGTTACCTCAGGGGACAGGGGGTTTACCGGGGAGCTGTTTTTT. It codes for CSVTSGDRGFTGELFF.

The chain is built from TRBV27 and TRBJ2-7; 11 bases match TRBD2. CDR3 length: 17 amino acids. With V trimmed by 2 bases and J by 6 bases, 12 bases remained unmatched. The germline V gene has CDR1 MNHEY and CDR2 SMNVEV (reference sequence). The CDR3 DNA reads as TGTGCCAGCAGTTTACGGGTAGCGGGAGGGCAGGTTCCCGAGCAGTACTTC. Its protein is CASSLRVAGGQVPEQYF.

This clonotype has only a few counts. The chain combines TRBV5-5 with TRBJ2-7; 7 positions agree with TRBD2. From germline, CDR1 is SGHKS and CDR2 YYEKEE (reference sequence). Losses at the gene ends were 3 bases for V and 2 bases for J; bases not matched to a gene: 8. The CDR3 has 15 amino acids. The CDR3 protein is CASSSGERDPYEQYF. CDR3 sequence (DNA): TGTGCCAGCAGCTCGGGAGAGCGGGATCCCTACGAGCAGTACTTC.

The CDR3 region is CASSPPQGTSAEAFF. The CDR3 DNA reads as TGTGCCAGCTCACCACCCCAGGGGACGTCCGCTGAAGCTTTCTTT. The gene calls are TRBV18 and TRBJ1-1; TRBD1 might be the D (6 bases). Germline values: CDR1 KGHSH, CDR2 LQKENI. Trimming took 0 bases from V and 6 from J, leaving 14 bases between them. The CDR3 extends over 15 amino acids.

The chain carries TRBV12-3 or TRBV12-4 and TRBJ1-4; 8 nucleotides align to TRBD1. V lost 7 bases, J lost 6 bases, and 4 bases stayed unmatched. This CDR3 contains 13 residues. The CDR3 protein is CASKQGGHEKLFF. The CDR3 DNA is TGTGCCAGCAAACAGGGGGGACATGAAAAACTGTTTTTT.

The DNA for the CDR3 is TGTGCCAGCAGCACAAAGACAGGGGGCCAAGAGACCCAGTACTTC. As protein: CASSTKTGGQETQYF. The chain carries TRBV5-4 and TRBJ2-5; 9 nucleotides align to TRBD1. V shed 4 bases, J shed 1 base, and the junction held 5 bases outside the gene matches. The CDR3 extends over 15 amino acids. Germline CDR1 SGHNT, CDR2 YYREEE (reference sequence). The complete variable domain, with remaining parts taken from reference TRBV5-4 and TRBJ2-5, reads ETGVTQSPTHLIKTRGQQVTLRCSSQSGHNTVSWYQQALGQGPQFIFQYYREEENGRGNFPPRFSGLQFPNYSSELNVNALELDDSALYLCASSTKTGGQETQYFGPGTRLLVL.

This clonotype was seen more than once but under ten times. V is TRBV20-1 and J is TRBJ1-4; no clear D. The CDR3 runs 16 residues. Trimming removed 5 bases at V and 0 bases at J, with 16 bases between. The germline V gene has CDR1 DFQATT and CDR2 SNEGSKA (reference sequence). The CDR3 region is CSAVGDAGPTNEKLFF. Here the CDR3 DNA reads TGCAGTGCTGTTGGAGACGCTGGCCCAACTAATGAAAAACTGTTTTTT.

This chain links TRBV12-3 or TRBV12-4 with TRBJ2-3; 10 bases align to TRBD1. This CDR3 has 15 residues. The V and J ends lost 4 bases and 5 bases, in that order; junction bases with no gene match: 6. The CDR3 DNA reads as TGTGCCAGCAGTTACCGGGACAGGGGTCGAGATACGCAGTATTTT. Translation gives CASSYRDRGRDTQYF.